The TCR beta chain under discussion was sequenced for a study of blood T cell repertoires in COVID-19. The CDR3 length is 13 residues. Germline CDR1 is SGHVS and CDR2 is FNYEAQ. V lost 1 base to trimming and J lost 6 bases, with 10 bases between them. Repertoires were generated with immunoSEQ multiplex PCR, while TCRdb's copy carries only in-frame clones and drops some. This table holds about 83,000 clones, about nine tenths found once. This sequence was found in a woman aged 45-65 years with active or convalescent COVID-19. Input material: peripheral blood. The J gene is TRBJ2-7, the V gene TRBV7-6, with D perhaps matching TRBD2 (6 bases). The CDR3 DNA is TGTGCCAGCAGCTTAGTCGGGGGATCCGAGCAGTACTTC. Translating it yields CASSLVGGSEQYF.